This TCR beta chain appears in the sequencing data of a study of blood T cells in healthy people across ages. Study summary: There was about one barcoded beta molecule captured by template switching per two T cells.

On this clonotype itself: Its antigen is as yet unknown.

The study's findings and limits: Higher diversity, along with more naive CD4+ cells, distinguished long-lived donors from aged donors.

V was cut by 6 bases and J by 0 bases, with 12 bases left in between. The CDR3 extends over 15 amino acids. Primers used in a second PCR of roughly 6 to 12 cycles were a sample-barcoded 5' primer and a J-beta primer mix. Every cDNA molecule bore a tag from a template-switch adaptor containing 12 random nucleotides. Via MiXCR, TCRdb re-called the 5' RACE reads, giving one row per CDR3 protein. Among roughly 700,000 distinct CDR3 sequences listed, 49% were seen once. PBMCs were isolated at a quantity of at least 6.5 million per sample. V gene TRBV12-3 or TRBV12-4 combines with J gene TRBJ1-3, with D uncertain. This TCR was sampled from a woman in her fifties or sixties in good health. What was sequenced was blood. CDR3 nucleotide sequence: TGTGCCAGCAGCGGTACCGGGATCTCTGGAAACACCATATATTTT. It specifies CASSGTGISGNTIYF.